Presented here are 9 T cell receptor beta chains from one specimen sequenced in a study of blood T cell repertoires in COVID-19. Sequencing was performed with immunoSEQ multiplex PCR; in TCRdb, only in-frame clones are kept and a portion is missing. The sample includes approximately 80,000 clones, approximately 85% of them seen just once. The sequenced sample consisted of peripheral blood. The receptors here all came from a woman older than 75 with COVID-19, enrolled during active disease.

The rearrangement joins TRBV18 to TRBJ2-1, with D tentatively TRBD2 (7 bases). The CDR3 loop spans 15 amino acids. The ends were cut back, 6 bases at V and 5 bases at J, with 17 bases in the middle. Looked up from germline, CDR1 is KGHSH and CDR2 is LQKENI. The CDR3 loop is CASSPAGAMDNEQFF. Written as DNA, the CDR3 is TGTGCCAGCTCCCCGGCGGGGGCGATGGACAATGAGCAGTTCTTC.

This chain connects TRBV2 to TRBJ2-2; 15 bases align to TRBD2. This CDR3 region has 16 residues. Losses at the gene ends were 4 bases for V and 5 bases for J; bases not matched to a gene: 2. Germline V lookup: CDR1 SNHLY, CDR2 FYNNEI. CDR3 loop: CASSGGLAGGTGELFF. CDR3 DNA sequence: TGTGCCAGCAGTGGCGGACTAGCGGGGGGGACCGGGGAGCTGTTTTTT.

As concerns this clone: The germline gene is not matched at one end of the junction; a read error may be the cause. The chain is built from TRBV2 and TRBJ2-7; 10 bases are shared with TRBD2. CDR1 is SNHLY and CDR2 is FYNNEI in the germline V gene. The CDR3 length is 13 residues. In nucleotides, the CDR3 is TGTGCCAGCAGCGGGACTAGCGAGGGGAAAAGGAGCTTC. Amino acids: CASSGTSEGKRSF.

The J gene is TRBJ2-5, the V gene TRBV4-2; 9 bases match TRBD2. The CDR3 consists of 16 residues. The germline gives CDR1 LGHNA, CDR2 YNFKEQ. The V and J ends lost 3 bases and 3 bases, in that order; junction bases with no gene match: 8. This CDR3 reads CASSHPRLAGKETQYF. The DNA of the CDR3 is TGTGCCAGCAGCCACCCGAGGCTAGCGGGGAAAGAGACCCAGTACTTC.

The chain uses TRBV27 and TRBJ1-2, with 7 nucleotides matching TRBD1. Germline assignment: CDR1 MNHEY and CDR2 SMNVEV (reference sequence). With 8 bases clipped from V and 1 base from J, the junction kept 7 bases outside the gene matches. The CDR3 extends over 14 amino acids. The CDR3 DNA follows: TGTGCCAGCGGAATAAGACAGGGTAACTATGGCTACACCTTC. Protein: CASGIRQGNYGYTF.

This chain links TRBV7-8 with TRBJ2-5; 8 bases align to TRBD1. This CDR3 has 13 amino acids. Germline values: CDR1 SGHVS, CDR2 FQNEAQ. With 9 bases clipped from V and 1 base from J, the junction kept 4 bases outside the gene matches. CDR3 sequence reads: CASQGASQETQYF. Written as DNA, the CDR3 is TGTGCCAGTCAGGGGGCAAGCCAAGAGACCCAGTACTTC.

The V and J genes are TRBV9 and TRBJ2-3; TRBD2 agrees at 9 bases. Trimming took 0 bases from V and 0 from J; bases not matched to a gene: 2. The germline CDR1 and CDR2 sequences are SGDLS and YYNGEE. This CDR3 comprises 16 residues. This chain's CDR3 is CASSVVAGGSTDTQYF. The DNA for the CDR3 is TGTGCCAGCAGCGTAGTTGCGGGGGGGAGCACAGATACGCAGTATTTT.

This sequence joins TRBV19 and TRBJ2-7, with D perhaps TRBD2 (6 bases). V was shortened by 5 bases and J by 0 bases, with 11 bases between the two germline ends. CDR3 length: 14 residues. Germline CDR1 is LNHDA and CDR2 is SQIVND (reference sequence). The DNA for the CDR3 is TGTGCCAGTAGTCGGGGGTCAAACTCCTACGAGCAGTACTTC. This sequence encodes CASSRGSNSYEQYF.

The CDR3 nucleotides read TGCAGTGCCACGAGAGGCGGCGAGCAGTACTTC. Protein: CSATRGGEQYF. The J gene is TRBJ2-7, the V gene TRBV20-1; D is undetermined. V dropped 6 bases and J dropped 6 bases, with 12 bases sitting between them. Per the germline V gene, CDR1 is DFQATT and CDR2 is SNEGSKA (reference sequence). CDR3 length equals 11 residues.